This T cell receptor (beta chain) was retrieved from a study of blood T cell repertoires in COVID-19 (dated by TCRdb to 2020 to 2022). Study-level background: The collaborator samples originated in the United States, Italy and Spain and spanned the acute and convalescent phases of COVID-19. The material from the prospective study consisted of cDNA or gDNA derived from T cells, B-cell-depleted T cells, or PBMCs. The dataset comprised deeply sampled blood TCRbeta repertoires from subjects exposed to, actively infected with, or recovered from COVID-19. The repertoires were released in a freely available public database meant as a resource for research on the immune response to SARS-CoV-2. The samples were drawn from the first 160 participants of the ongoing ImmuneRACE study and from 950 to 1,500 subjects provided by 6 global collaborators. A de-identified subject ID, COVID-19 status, age in years and sex were almost always included in the sample metadata. Where available, HLA class I and class II types were obtained from metadata supplied by the sample provider rather than from assay-based typing.

The CDR1 and CDR2 encoded by the germline V gene are LGHNA and YSLEER. V lost 2 bases and J lost 6 bases; the stretch between them is 11 bases long. The CDR3 starts with the cysteine, ends with the phenylalanine, and has 14 residues. Only CDR3 DNA remains: 42 bases, in frame from the first base. A word on this clone: This clone's antigen is unknown. No per-base quality is available; no much larger clone lies one base away.

TCRbeta CDR3 regions were amplified from genomic DNA by means of the immunoSEQ Assay, a bias-controlled multiplex PCR. As for how the authors treated the data: Within the assay, amplification of reference gene primers was used to estimate how many nucleated cells each sample contained. To quantify the absolute abundance of each unique TCRbeta CDR3 rearrangement, sequence reads were collapsed and filtered. For each sample, productive Simpson clonality was calculated by taking the square root of Simpson's diversity index across productive rearrangements. What TCRdb holds here is the immuneACCESS table cut down to in-frame rearrangements. Part of the clones is not present; checked against another copy, under half of the missing clones reflect an unresolved V gene, and the others are unexplained. V, J and clone size are taken as reported in that table, and D and trimming were inferred from the DNA itself. For this sample the table gives over 80,000 clones, of which around 87% were detected only once. The ten top clones hold 20% of the sample.

The collaborating institutions used their own protocols to collect whole blood in K2EDTA tubes. For TCRbeta analysis, collaborator samples were shipped as frozen whole blood, as isolated PBMCs, or as DNA extracted from either sample type. Overall study outcomes, separate from this receptor: Clinical and demographic metadata were provided uncurated, with the amount varying by source and participant.

The receptor was derived from a human donor in a cohort sampled during active COVID-19. Sequencing was done on a sample of peripheral blood. The sequence is built from TRBV4-3 and TRBJ2-4, with TRBD1 as a weak D call on 5 bases. CDR3 reads: CASSQFSTVNIQYF. Read as DNA, the sequence is TGCGCCAGCAGCCAATTTTCGACAGTAAACATTCAGTACTTC.